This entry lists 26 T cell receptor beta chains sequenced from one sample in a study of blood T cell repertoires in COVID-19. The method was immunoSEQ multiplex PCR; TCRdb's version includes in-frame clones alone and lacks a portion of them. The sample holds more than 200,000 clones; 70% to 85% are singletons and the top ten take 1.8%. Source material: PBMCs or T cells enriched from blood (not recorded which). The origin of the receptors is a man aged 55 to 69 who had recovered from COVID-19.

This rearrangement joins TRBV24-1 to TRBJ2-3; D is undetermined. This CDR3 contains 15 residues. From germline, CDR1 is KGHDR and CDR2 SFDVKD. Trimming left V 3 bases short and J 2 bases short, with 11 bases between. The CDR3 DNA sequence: TGTGCCACCAGTGATCAGGCCTGGTCCACAGATACGCAGTATTTT. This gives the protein CATSDQAWSTDTQYF.

The CDR3 region is CATSRTESRGYTF. For the CDR3, the DNA is TGTGCCACCAGCAGGACTGAGTCCCGGGGCTACACCTTC. The chain combines TRBV15 with TRBJ1-2; no clear D. The germline V gene has CDR1 LNHNV and CDR2 YYDKDF (reference sequence). The CDR3 runs 13 residues. Trimming pared 3 bases from V and 8 bases from J, leaving 13 bases between.

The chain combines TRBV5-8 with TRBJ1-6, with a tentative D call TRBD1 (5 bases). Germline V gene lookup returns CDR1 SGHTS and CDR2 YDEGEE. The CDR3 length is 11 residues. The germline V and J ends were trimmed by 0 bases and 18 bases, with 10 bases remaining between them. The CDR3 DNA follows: TGTGCCAGCAGCTTGGGAGACAGCTACCACTTT. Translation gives CASSLGDSYHF.

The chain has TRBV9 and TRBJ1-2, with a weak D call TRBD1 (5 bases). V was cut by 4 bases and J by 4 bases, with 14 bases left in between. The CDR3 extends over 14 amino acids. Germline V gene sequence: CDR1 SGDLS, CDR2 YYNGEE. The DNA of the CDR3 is TGTGCCAGCAGCATCGGGGGGTCATTCTATGGCTACACCTTC. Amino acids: CASSIGGSFYGYTF.

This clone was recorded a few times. CDR3 amino acids: CASSERGEQYF. CDR3 DNA: TGTGCCAGCAGTGAAAGGGGAGAGCAGTACTTC. The chain links TRBV6-1 to TRBJ2-7; a weak D match, TRBD1 (5 bases). CDR3 length equals 11 residues. Germline loops: CDR1 MNHNS, CDR2 SASEGT. V was clipped by 2 bases and J by 7 bases, with 6 bases between them.

CDR3 loop: CASSLQPTGPPLNGYTF. The CDR3 DNA sequence: TGTGCCAGCAGCCTCCAACCGACAGGGCCCCCCTTAAATGGCTACACCTTC. This sequence joins TRBV3-1 (or the pseudogene TRBV3-2) and TRBJ1-2; 7 nucleotides line up with TRBD1. The CDR3 runs 17 residues. Germline loops: CDR1 LGHDT, CDR2 YNNKEL (reference sequence). V lost 4 bases, J lost 6 bases, and 17 bases stayed unmatched.

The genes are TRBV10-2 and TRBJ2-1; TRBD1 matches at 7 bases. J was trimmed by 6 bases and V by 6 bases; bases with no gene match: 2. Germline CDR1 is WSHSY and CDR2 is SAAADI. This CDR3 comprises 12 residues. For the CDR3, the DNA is TGCGCCAGCAGCCGACAGGGCAATGAGCAGTTCTTC. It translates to CASSRQGNEQFF.

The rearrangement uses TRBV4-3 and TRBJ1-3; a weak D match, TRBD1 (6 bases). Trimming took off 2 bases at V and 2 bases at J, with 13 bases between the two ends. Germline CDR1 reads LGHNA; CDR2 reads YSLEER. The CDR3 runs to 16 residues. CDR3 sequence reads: CASSQFTSGAGNTIYF. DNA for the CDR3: TGCGCCAGCAGCCAATTTACTTCAGGGGCTGGAAACACCATATATTTT.

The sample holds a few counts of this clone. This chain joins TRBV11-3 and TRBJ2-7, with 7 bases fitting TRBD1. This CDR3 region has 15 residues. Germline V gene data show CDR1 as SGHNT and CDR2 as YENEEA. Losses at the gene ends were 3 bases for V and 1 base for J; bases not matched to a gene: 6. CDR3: CASSLYRDSSYEQYF. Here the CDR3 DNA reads TGTGCCAGCAGCTTGTATAGGGACAGTTCCTACGAGCAGTACTTC. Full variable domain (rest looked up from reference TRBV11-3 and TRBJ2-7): EAGVVQSPRYKIIEKKQPVAFWCNPISGHNTLYWYLQNLGQGPELLIRYENEEAVDDSQLPKDRFSAERLKGVDSTLKIQPAELGDSAVYLCASSLYRDSSYEQYFGPGTRLTVT.

CDR3 in amino acids: CASSTREGLAKNIQYF. In DNA, the CDR3 is TGTGCCAGCAGCACCCGGGAGGGATTAGCCAAAAACATTCAGTACTTC. The gene calls are TRBV11-3 and TRBJ2-4; 8 bases are a match to TRBD2. The CDR3 runs to 16 residues. V gave up 5 bases and J gave up 0 bases; unmatched junction bases: 6. Germline V gene lookup returns CDR1 SGHNT and CDR2 YENEEA.

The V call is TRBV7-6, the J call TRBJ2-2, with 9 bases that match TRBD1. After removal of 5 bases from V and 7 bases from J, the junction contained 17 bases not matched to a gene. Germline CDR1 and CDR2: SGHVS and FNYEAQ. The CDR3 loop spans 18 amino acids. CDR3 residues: CASSPGLNRDRVGGELFF. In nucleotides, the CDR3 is TGTGCCAGCAGCCCTGGCTTAAACCGGGACAGGGTAGGCGGGGAGCTGTTTTTT.

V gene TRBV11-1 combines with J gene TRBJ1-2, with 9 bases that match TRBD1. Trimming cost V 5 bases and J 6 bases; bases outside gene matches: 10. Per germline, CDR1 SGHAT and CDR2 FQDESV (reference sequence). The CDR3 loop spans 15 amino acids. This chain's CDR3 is CASSLHSRTGDGYTF. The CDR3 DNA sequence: TGTGCCAGCAGCCTTCACTCACGGACAGGGGATGGCTACACCTTC.

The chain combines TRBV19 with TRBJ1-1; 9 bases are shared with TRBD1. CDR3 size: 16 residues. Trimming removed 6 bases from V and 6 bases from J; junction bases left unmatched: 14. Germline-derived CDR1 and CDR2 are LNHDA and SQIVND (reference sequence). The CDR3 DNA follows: TGTGCCAGTAGCTCCCTCGGACAGGGGTCTATTGCTGAAGCTTTCTTT. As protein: CASSSLGQGSIAEAFF.

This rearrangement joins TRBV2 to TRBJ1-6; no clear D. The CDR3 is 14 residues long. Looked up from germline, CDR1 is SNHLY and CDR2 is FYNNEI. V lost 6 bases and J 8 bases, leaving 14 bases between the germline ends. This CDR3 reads CASSGNGMDSPLHF. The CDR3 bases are TGTGCCAGCAGCGGAAACGGGATGGATTCACCCCTCCACTTT.

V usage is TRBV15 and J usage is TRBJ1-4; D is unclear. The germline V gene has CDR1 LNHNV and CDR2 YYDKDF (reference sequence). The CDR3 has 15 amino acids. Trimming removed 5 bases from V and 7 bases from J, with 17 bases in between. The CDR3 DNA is TGTGCCACCAGCGGACCCGGGTCCGAGGGTGAAAAACTGTTTTTT. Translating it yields CATSGPGSEGEKLFF. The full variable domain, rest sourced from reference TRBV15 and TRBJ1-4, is DAMVIQNPRYQVTQFGKPVTLSCSQTLNHNVMYWYQQKSSQAPKLLFHYYDKDFNNEADTPDNFQSRRPNTSFCFLDIRSPGLGDTAMYLCATSGPGSEGEKLFFGSGTQLSVL.

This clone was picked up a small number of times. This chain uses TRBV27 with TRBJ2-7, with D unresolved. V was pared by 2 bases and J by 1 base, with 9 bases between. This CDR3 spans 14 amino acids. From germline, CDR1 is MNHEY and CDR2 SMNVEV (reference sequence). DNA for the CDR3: TGTGCCAGCAGTTTAACGGAGAAGTCCTACGAGCAGTACTTC. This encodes CASSLTEKSYEQYF.

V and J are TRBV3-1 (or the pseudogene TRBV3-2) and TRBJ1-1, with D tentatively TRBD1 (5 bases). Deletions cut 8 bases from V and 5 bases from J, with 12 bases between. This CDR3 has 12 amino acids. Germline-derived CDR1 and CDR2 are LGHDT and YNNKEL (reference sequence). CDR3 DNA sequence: TGTGCCAGCGGATCCGGGGGGACTGAAGCTTTCTTT. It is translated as CASGSGGTEAFF.

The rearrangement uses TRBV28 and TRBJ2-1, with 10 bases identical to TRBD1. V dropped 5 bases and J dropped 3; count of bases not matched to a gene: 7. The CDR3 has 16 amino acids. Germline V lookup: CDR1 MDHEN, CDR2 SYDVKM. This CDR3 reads CASSHSDRGIYNEQFF. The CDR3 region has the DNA TGTGCCAGCAGTCACTCGGACAGGGGGATCTACAATGAGCAGTTCTTC.

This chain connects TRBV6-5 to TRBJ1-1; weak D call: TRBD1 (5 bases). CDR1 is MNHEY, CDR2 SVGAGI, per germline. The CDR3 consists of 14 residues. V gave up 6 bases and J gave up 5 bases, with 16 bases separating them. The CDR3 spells CASRQQALGTEAFF. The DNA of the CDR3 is TGTGCCAGCAGGCAACAGGCGTTGGGGACTGAAGCTTTCTTT.

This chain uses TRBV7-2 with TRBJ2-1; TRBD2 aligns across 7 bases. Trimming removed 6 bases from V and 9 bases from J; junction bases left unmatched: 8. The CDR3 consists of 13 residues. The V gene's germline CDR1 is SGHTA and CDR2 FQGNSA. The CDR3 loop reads CASRYPGGGEQFF. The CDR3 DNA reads TGTGCCAGCAGGTATCCGGGGGGTGGTGAGCAGTTCTTC.

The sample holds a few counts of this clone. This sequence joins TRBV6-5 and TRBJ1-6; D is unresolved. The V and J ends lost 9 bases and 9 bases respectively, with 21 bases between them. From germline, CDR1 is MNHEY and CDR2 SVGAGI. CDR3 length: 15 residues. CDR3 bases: TGTGCCAGTAAGACGGGGTTCGTTCACGTTTCACCCCTCCACTTT. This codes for CASKTGFVHVSPLHF.

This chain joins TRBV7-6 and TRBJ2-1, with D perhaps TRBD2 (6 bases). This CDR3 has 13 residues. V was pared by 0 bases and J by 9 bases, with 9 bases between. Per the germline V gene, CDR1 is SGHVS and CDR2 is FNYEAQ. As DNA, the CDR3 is TGTGCCAGCAGCTTAGCGACTAGTGCTGAGCAGTTCTTC. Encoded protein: CASSLATSAEQFF. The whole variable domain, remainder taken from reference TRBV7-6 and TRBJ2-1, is GAGVSQSPRYKVTKRGQDVALRCDPISGHVSLYWYRQALGQGPEFLTYFNYEAQQDKSGLPNDRFSAERPEGSISTLTIQRTEQRDSAMYRCASSLATSAEQFFGPGTRLTVL.

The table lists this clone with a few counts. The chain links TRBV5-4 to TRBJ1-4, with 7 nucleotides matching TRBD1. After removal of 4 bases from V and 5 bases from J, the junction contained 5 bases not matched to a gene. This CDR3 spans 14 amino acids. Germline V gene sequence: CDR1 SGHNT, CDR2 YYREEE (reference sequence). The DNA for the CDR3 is TGTGCCAGCAGCCCTGGACAGGAGAATGAAAAACTGTTTTTT. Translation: CASSPGQENEKLFF.

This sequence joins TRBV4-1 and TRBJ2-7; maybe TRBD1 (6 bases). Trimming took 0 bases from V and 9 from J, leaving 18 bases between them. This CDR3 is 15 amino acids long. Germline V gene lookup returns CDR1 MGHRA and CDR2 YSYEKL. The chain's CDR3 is CASSQDFRGQFGQYF. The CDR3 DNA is TGCGCCAGCAGCCAAGATTTCAGGGGTCAGTTCGGGCAGTACTTC.

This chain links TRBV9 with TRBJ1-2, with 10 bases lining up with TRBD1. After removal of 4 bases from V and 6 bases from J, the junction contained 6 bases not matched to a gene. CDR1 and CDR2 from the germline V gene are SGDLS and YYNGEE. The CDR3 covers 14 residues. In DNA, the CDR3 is TGTGCCAGCAGCAAGGGGGACAGGGGTGATGGCTACACCTTC. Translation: CASSKGDRGDGYTF.

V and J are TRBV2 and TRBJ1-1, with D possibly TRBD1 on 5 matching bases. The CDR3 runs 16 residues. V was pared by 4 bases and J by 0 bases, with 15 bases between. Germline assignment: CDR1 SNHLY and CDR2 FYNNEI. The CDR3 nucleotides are TGTGCCAGCAGTGTGAGTTTGCGGGGCATGAACACTGAAGCTTTCTTT. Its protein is CASSVSLRGMNTEAFF.